The T cell receptor (beta chain) under discussion was sequenced for a study of blood T cell repertoires in COVID-19. For the study at large: The samples span acute and convalescent COVID-19 from the United States, Italy and Spain. T cells, B-cell-depleted T cells, or PBMCs provided the cDNA or gDNA that served as material.

This CDR3 has 14 amino acids. Germline assignment: CDR1 SNHLY and CDR2 FYNNEI. V gave up 4 bases and J gave up 6 bases; unmatched junction bases: 6. In the source study's methods: Reference gene primer amplification in the assay estimated nucleated cell counts. Here immunoSEQ multiplex PCR was the method, and the copy in TCRdb shows in-frame clones only, minus some. The V and J calls and the clone size are those of that table, but D and trimming were determined from the DNA. Of about 59,000 clones in the sample, under 85% were seen once. The chain combines TRBV2 with TRBJ2-7; 10 positions agree with TRBD1. This TCR derives from a woman older than 75 with acute or convalescent COVID-19. Sequencing was done on a sample of peripheral blood. As DNA, the CDR3 is TGTGCCAGCAGTGCGGACAGGGGGGCGGGCGAGCAGTACTTC. Its protein is CASSADRGAGEQYF.